Listed here is a single T cell receptor beta chain. Its antigen has not been determined. Base qualities are not recorded, but no much larger clone differs from it by a single base. The data originate from a study of shared clonotypes between healthy human individuals (dated by TCRdb to between 2020 and 2021). A note on the overall study: Three men and a couple of women, aged 18 to 49 years, made up the cohort. For each donor, three plates each were used for CD4 naive and CD4 memory, two plates were used for CD8 naive, and one plate was used for CD8 memory. To estimate repertoire size and how much clonotype sharing occurs between individuals, the study deeply sequenced the blood TCR repertoires of five healthy adults. Different laboratories and diverse techniques were used to prepare libraries and sequence TCR repertoires, to increase sequencing depth and limit assay-specific biases. Leukapheresis yielded between about 0.85 and 9.5 billion PBMCs per donor.

Results and caveats for the whole study, not just this receptor: Rarefaction of sorted-subset datasets indicated incomplete sequencing despite the large sequencing depth. Compared with non-shared clonotypes, clonotypes shared by all four sorted-subset donors had higher generation probabilities. Naive subsets generally had larger estimated clonotype richness than memory subsets did. The small number of donors limited the genetic and exposure-history diversity represented. Pairwise subsampling indicated that sequencing depth was expected to affect the degree of clonotype sharing among donors. When a few donors were compared, the shared fraction of clonotypes was around 5% for naive CD4, around 4% for naive CD8, roughly 2.5% for memory CD4, and under 0.5% for memory CD8. Only blood was sampled, and tissue TCR repertoires likely differ from those in blood.

TCR CDR3 regions were amplified from genomic DNA by multiplex PCR using the deep immunoSEQ assay. Extracted genomic DNA from each cell subset was spread evenly across all wells of several immunoSEQ 96-well plates, with each plate serving as a replicate. For sorted subsets, 200 ng of genomic DNA, equivalent to around 29,000 T cell genomes, went into each replicate PCR. Purified libraries were measured with a Qubit 3.0 fluorometer, size-checked on a Bioanalyzer 2100, and measured again with the KAPA Library Quantification kit. Each immunoSEQ 96-well plate was sequenced on its own single-read 150-cycle Illumina NextSeq 550 flow cell. The authors' pipeline ran thus. Because only junctional sequences without quality scores were contained in the immunoSEQ output, filtering matching that applied to full-length reads could not be performed. To assign V/J genes and CDR3, sequences were annotated against IMGT germline references using PyIR, a Python wrapper for IgBLAST v1.9. Reads were removed for weak V/J assignments (E-value above 1e-6), missing CDR3, stop codons, out-of-frame junctions, or ambiguous translated residues. V3J clonotypes were defined as sequences sharing an identical inferred V gene, J gene, and CDR3 amino acid sequence. To compute the percentage overlap between repertoires, the number of shared unique clonotypes was divided by the size of the smaller repertoire. RTK rarefaction, the Chao1 estimator, and Recon v2.1 estimates of unobserved clonotypes were used to assess repertoire richness. Generation probabilities were computed with OLGA for all TCRbeta clonotypes obtained by the gDNA method from a handful of donors. Sourced from immuneACCESS, this table was stored by TCRdb with only in-frame sequences that have V and J called. A share of the clones is absent; for the studies checked, an unresolved V gene accounts for under half, and the remainder has no known explanation. D and trimming were read from the DNA, whereas the V and J calls and clone size are those reported in that table. The sample contains roughly 2.2 million clones, roughly 93% of them found a single time. Roughly 0.36% of the sample is taken by the ten largest.

Donors were healthy HIV-negative adults with no recently reported acute infections or vaccinations. Every donor was a Caucasian adult living in Nashville, Tennessee, USA. CD4+ T cells were enriched through magnetic negative selection, after which naive cells were positively selected on CD45RA and the remaining negative fraction served as the memory subset. Blood was collected by leukapheresis, and PBMCs were isolated by Ficoll-Histopaque density gradient centrifugation and then cryopreserved in liquid nitrogen vapor phase. Analytical flow cytometry was used to check the purity and quantity of every magnetically sorted T cell population. Genomic DNA was isolated from every sorted fraction and measured by UV absorbance on a Nanodrop 2000c. The CDR3 starts with the cysteine, ends with the phenylalanine, and has 16 residues. CDR3 DNA only is kept here, 48 bases in frame from base 1. Here V drops 2 bases and J drops 3 bases, and the junction holds 10 bases not matched to any gene. CDR1 and CDR2 (SGHRS, YFSETQ) derive from the germline V gene.

The sequence derives from a man aged 18 to 30 in good health. Some clones in this sample may be carry-over from other donors' samples. The sequenced sample consisted of naive CD4+ T cells from PBMCs. In light of the paper, this sample's cell subset or site label describes: CD45RA+ positively selected. The chain is assembled from TRBV5-1 and TRBJ2-7, and TRBD1 aligns with 8 junction nucleotides. The CDR3 in this case is CASSLLPRGLGYEQYF. The DNA is as follows: TGCGCCAGCAGCTTATTACCCAGGGGGCTAGGCTACGAGCAGTACTTC.